These T cell receptor beta chains were read from a single sample in a study of T cell responses to AZD1222 COVID-19 vaccine. This table comes from immunoSEQ multiplex PCR, and its TCRdb copy is limited to in-frame clones, with some not included. The repertoire holds over 65,000 clones, with almost 80% as singletons. Specimen: peripheral blood, collected on day 0 of AZD1222 vaccination. All receptors derive from an adult in good health. Both conserved end residues are part of each CDR3. Each record gives: CDR3 length, D gene, J gene, V gene, CDR3 protein. A D gene is named only where the DNA matches it firmly.

length: 12; D: NA; J: TRBJ1-1; V: TRBV28; CDR3: CASTGGGTEAFF
length: 16; D: NA; J: TRBJ1-5; V: TRBV10-2; CDR3: CASNQGKGFCNQPQHF
length: 13; D: NA; J: TRBJ1-1; V: TRBV12-3/TRBV12-4; CDR3: CASSLGGVPEAFF
length: 13; D: TRBD2; J: TRBJ2-3; V: TRBV4-3; CDR3: CASSAGGFDTQYF
length: 15; D: TRBD1; J: TRBJ2-6; V: TRBV2; CDR3: CASSATGQGANVLTF
length: 16; D: TRBD1; J: TRBJ2-2; V: TRBV18; CDR3: CASSAPGTGSTGELFF
length: 12; D: NA; J: TRBJ2-1; V: TRBV7-9; CDR3: CASSRSYNEQFF
length: 15; D: TRBD1; J: TRBJ1-5; V: TRBV6-5; CDR3: CASSSGQGGNQPQHF
length: 14; D: NA; J: TRBJ2-1; V: TRBV7-8; CDR3: CASGATSSYNEQFF
length: 17; D: TRBD2; J: TRBJ2-5; V: TRBV24-1; CDR3: CATSDQGLAESKETQYF
length: 18; D: TRBD1; J: TRBJ1-6; V: TRBV13; CDR3: CASSLGDRFSSYNSPLHF
length: 15; D: TRBD1; J: TRBJ2-5; V: TRBV5-1; CDR3: CASSSQTGGLETQYF
length: 13; D: NA; J: TRBJ2-7; V: TRBV19; CDR3: CASSVTARYEQYF
length: 16; D: NA; J: TRBJ1-2; V: TRBV16; CDR3: CASSLVPGQVNYGYTF
length: 14; D: TRBD1; J: TRBJ1-6; V: TRBV6-5; CDR3: CASSFDRDNSPLHF
length: 18; D: TRBD2; J: TRBJ2-3; V: TRBV14; CDR3: CASSPYRLAGDVTDTQYF
length: 14; D: NA; J: TRBJ2-1; V: TRBV19; CDR3: CASSRPGQLNEQFF
length: 14; D: TRBD1; J: TRBJ1-6; V: TRBV7-9; CDR3: CASSFGQGGSPLHF
length: 14; D: TRBD1; J: TRBJ1-2; V: TRBV28; CDR3: CASSSTGVGYGYTF
length: 17; D: TRBD2; J: TRBJ2-2; V: TRBV7-8; CDR3: CASSFLLAGSAKRELFF
length: 14; D: NA; J: TRBJ2-1; V: TRBV11-2; CDR3: CASSLAPRGNEQFF
length: 13; D: TRBD1; J: TRBJ2-7; V: TRBV3-1/TRBV3-2; CDR3: CASSRQGSGEQYF
length: 16; D: NA; J: TRBJ1-6; V: TRBV11-2; CDR3: CASSLEVWPYNSPLHF
length: 12; D: NA; J: TRBJ2-5; V: TRBV7-9; CDR3: CASSLVGETQYF
length: 16; D: NA; J: TRBJ1-4; V: TRBV14; CDR3: CASSQLDGGWGEKLFF
length: 12; D: TRBD1; J: TRBJ1-2; V: TRBV29-1; CDR3: CSVARGAGGYTF
length: 14; D: NA; J: TRBJ2-1; V: TRBV5-1; CDR3: CASSLAAGHNEQFF
length: 14; D: NA; J: TRBJ1-3; V: TRBV5-6; CDR3: CASEAGISGNTIYF
length: 16; D: TRBD1; J: TRBJ2-2; V: TRBV7-9; CDR3: CASSSAGTGNTGELFF
length: 15; D: TRBD2; J: TRBJ2-5; V: TRBV5-1; CDR3: CASSPGGLAGQTQYF
length: 16; D: TRBD2; J: TRBJ2-1; V: TRBV5-6; CDR3: CASSLEREVTYNEQFF
length: 11; D: NA; J: TRBJ1-3; V: TRBV6-6; CDR3: CASYARNTIYF
length: 13; D: NA; J: TRBJ2-4; V: TRBV27; CDR3: CASSLSWENIQYF
length: 12; D: NA; J: TRBJ2-3; V: TRBV28; CDR3: CASADFTDTQYF
length: 14; D: TRBD2; J: TRBJ2-2; V: TRBV7-6; CDR3: CASSLGEGSGELFF
length: 16; D: NA; J: TRBJ2-5; V: TRBV4-1; CDR3: CASSQDLMGYQETQYF
length: 15; D: NA; J: TRBJ2-7; V: TRBV11-2; CDR3: CASSPGLVRGDEQYF
length: 16; D: TRBD2; J: TRBJ2-1; V: TRBV7-2; CDR3: CASSLGGSGRWVEQFF
length: 15; D: TRBD1; J: TRBJ1-3; V: TRBV9; CDR3: CASSDDRGPGNTIYF
length: 14; D: TRBD1; J: TRBJ1-1; V: TRBV5-1; CDR3: CASSFQGGNTEAFF
length: 13; D: TRBD1; J: TRBJ2-7; V: TRBV12-3/TRBV12-4; CDR3: CASSRTGPYEQYF
length: 15; D: NA; J: TRBJ1-1; V: TRBV18; CDR3: CASSPLRDMGTEAFF
length: 14; D: TRBD2; J: TRBJ2-2; V: TRBV10-3; CDR3: CAISVAGSTGELFF
length: 14; D: TRBD1; J: TRBJ1-2; V: TRBV6-5; CDR3: CASSPEGQNYGYTF
length: 12; D: NA; J: TRBJ2-3; V: TRBV5-1; CDR3: CASSQGRDTQYF
length: 16; D: TRBD1; J: TRBJ1-5; V: TRBV7-2; CDR3: CASSLVGTGQGQPQHF
length: 15; D: TRBD1; J: TRBJ1-1; V: TRBV3-1/TRBV3-2; CDR3: CASSQAGTANTEAFF
length: 14; D: NA; J: TRBJ1-6; V: TRBV2; CDR3: CASKGDSYNSPLHF
length: 14; D: TRBD2; J: TRBJ2-1; V: TRBV5-1; CDR3: CASSQGLESSEQFF
length: 15; D: TRBD2; J: TRBJ2-7; V: TRBV4-1; CDR3: CASSQVLAGDYEQYF
length: 16; D: TRBD2; J: TRBJ2-1; V: TRBV6-5; CDR3: CASSYLADSSYNEQFF
length: 17; D: TRBD2; J: TRBJ2-1; V: TRBV11-3; CDR3: CASSLGPLGGRDNEQFF
length: 14; D: NA; J: TRBJ1-5; V: TRBV28; CDR3: CASSPPGSGQPQHF
length: 17; D: TRBD2; J: TRBJ2-1; V: TRBV7-7; CDR3: CASSLDLAGDTYNEQFF
length: 13; D: NA; J: TRBJ2-1; V: TRBV7-2; CDR3: CASSLGGTSRAFF